The 8 T cell receptor beta chains in this list originate from one sample, sequenced in a study of cytotoxic CD8 clonotypes in ibrutinib-treated CLL. Clones were sequenced by immunoSEQ multiplex PCR, and TCRdb holds only the in-frame ones, with some missing. In the table there are around 70,000 clones, around four fifths of which are singletons. The sample was PBMCs, taken after 24 months of ibrutinib treatment. Receptors originate from a human donor with chronic lymphocytic leukemia.

The table lists this clone with a count of one. The gene calls are TRBV29-1 and TRBJ2-3; 14 positions match TRBD2. The junction had 8 bases not matched to a gene; V was cut back by 7 bases and J by 5 bases. In germline, CDR1 is SQVTM, CDR2 ANQGSEA. The CDR3 runs to 15 residues. The CDR3 spells CSARGLAGDRDTQYF. The CDR3 region has the DNA TGCAGCGCCCGGGGACTAGCGGGAGATCGAGATACGCAGTATTTT.

The chain recombines TRBV7-8 with TRBJ2-3; 9 bases are a match to TRBD1. V lost 2 bases to trimming and J lost 4 bases; unmatched junction nucleotides: 1. Germline V lookup: CDR1 SGHVS, CDR2 FQNEAQ. This CDR3 comprises 14 residues. CDR3 sequence (DNA): TGTGCCAGCAGCTTAAGGGACAGGGCAGATACGCAGTATTTT. It translates to CASSLRDRADTQYF. The full variable domain, completed using reference TRBV7-8 and TRBJ2-3, is GAGVSQSPRYKVAKRGQDVALRCDPISGHVSLFWYQQALGQGPEFLTYFQNEAQLDKSGLPSDRFFAERPEGSVSTLKIQRTQQEDSAVYLCASSLRDRADTQYFGPGTRLTVL.

V usage is TRBV7-3 and J usage is TRBJ2-2; D ambiguous. Trimming shortened V by 5 bases and J by 4 bases, and 8 bases separated the two germline ends. Germline V gene sequence: CDR1 SGHTA, CDR2 FQGTGA. This CDR3 has 13 residues. The CDR3 coding sequence is TGTGCCAGCAGCCGACGGGCCACCGGGGAGCTGTTTTTT. Translating it yields CASSRRATGELFF.

This rearrangement joins TRBV28 to TRBJ1-4; 7 bases are shared with TRBD1. This CDR3 comprises 15 residues. Germline V CDR1 and CDR2: MDHEN, SYDVKM. Trimming removed 5 bases from V and 6 bases from J; junction bases left unmatched: 9. The CDR3 coding sequence is TGTGCCAGCAGTGTATTGGGACAGACCCATGAAAAACTGTTTTTT. Translation gives CASSVLGQTHEKLFF.

This sequence joins TRBV2 and TRBJ2-1, with 11 bases fitting TRBD1. Germline V CDR1 and CDR2: SNHLY, FYNNEI. The CDR3 length is 14 residues. Germline trimming cut 5 bases from V and 7 bases from J; bases unmatched to any gene: 4. The CDR3 region has the DNA TGTGCCAGCAGTAGGGACAGGGGGGGAAATGAGCAGTTCTTC. Its translation is CASSRDRGGNEQFF.

The V and J genes are TRBV10-3 and TRBJ1-5; tentatively, D is TRBD1 (6 bases). The germline V and J ends were trimmed by 3 bases and 6 bases, with 12 bases remaining between them. This CDR3 region has 14 residues. The V gene's germline CDR1 is ENHRY and CDR2 SYGVKD. CDR3 DNA: TGTGCCATCAGTGAAGGGACAATTGGTCAGCCCCAGCATTTT. Translating gives CAISEGTIGQPQHF.

The genes are TRBV30 and TRBJ1-6; 10 nucleotides agree with TRBD1. Germline loops: CDR1 GTSNPN, CDR2 SVGIG (reference sequence). The trim removed 3 bases at V and 9 bases at J, leaving 17 bases unmatched. The CDR3 extends over 18 amino acids. The chain's CDR3 is CAWRTGGSSTAPSSPLHF. The CDR3 coding sequence is TGTGCCTGGAGGACAGGGGGCAGTTCTACGGCGCCAAGTTCACCCCTCCACTTT.

The V and J genes are TRBV11-3 and TRBJ1-5, with TRBD1 matching over 8 bases. CDR3 size: 15 residues. In germline, CDR1 is SGHNT, CDR2 YENEEA. The junction had 7 bases not matched to a gene; V was cut back by 4 bases and J by 5 bases. CDR3 in amino acids: CASSSRDRRDQPQHF. In nucleotides, the CDR3 is TGTGCCAGCAGCTCCCGGGACAGGCGGGATCAGCCCCAGCATTTT.